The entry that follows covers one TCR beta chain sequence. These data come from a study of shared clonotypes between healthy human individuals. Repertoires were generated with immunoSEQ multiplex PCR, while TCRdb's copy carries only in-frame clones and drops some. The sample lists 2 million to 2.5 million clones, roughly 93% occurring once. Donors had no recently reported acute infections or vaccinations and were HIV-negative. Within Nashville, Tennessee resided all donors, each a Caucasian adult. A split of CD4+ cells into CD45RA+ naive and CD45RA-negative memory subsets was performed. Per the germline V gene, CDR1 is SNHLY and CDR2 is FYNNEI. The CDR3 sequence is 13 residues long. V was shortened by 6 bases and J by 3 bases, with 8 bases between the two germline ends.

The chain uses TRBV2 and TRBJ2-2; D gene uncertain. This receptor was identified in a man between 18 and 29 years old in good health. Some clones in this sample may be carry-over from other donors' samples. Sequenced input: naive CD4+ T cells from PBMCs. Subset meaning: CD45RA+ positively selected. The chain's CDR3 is CASRIGYTGELFF. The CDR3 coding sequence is TGTGCCAGCAGGATAGGGTACACCGGGGAGCTGTTTTTT.